The 2 T cell receptor beta chains reported below all come from one sample, sequenced in a study of T cell clusters in autoimmune cytopenias. One tube held mixed TRB-A and TRB-B primer pools for touch-down PCR. TCRdb re-called the multiplex PCR reads; one entry per CDR3 protein, DNA not given. Here the sample table reports over 1,100 distinct CDR3 sequences. TRB was amplified from around 250 ng of peripheral blood genomic DNA per sample. This same sample was also taken into another study, of T cell repertoires in aging, cancer and after chemotherapy.

Sequenced input: peripheral blood. Receptor source: a human donor with chronic lymphocytic leukemia.

This chain links TRBV9 with TRBJ2-3; the D gene TCRdb calls, TRBD2, cannot be checked with no DNA. The V gene's germline CDR1 is SGDLS and CDR2 YYNGEE. The CDR3 contains 19 residues. CDR3 amino acids: CASSAWGLAGTEFTDTQYF. The full variable domain, completed using reference TRBV9 and TRBJ2-3, is DSGVTQTPKHLITATGQRVTLRCSPRSGDLSVYWYQQSLDQGLQFLIQYYNGEERAKGNILERFSAQQFPDLHSELNLSSLELGDSALYFCASSAWGLAGTEFTDTQYFGPGTRLTVL.

This sequence joins TRBV25-1 and TRBJ2-1; TCRdb's D call of TRBD1 is untestable without DNA. The CDR3 runs to 15 residues. From germline, CDR1 is MGHDK and CDR2 SYGVNS. CDR3 amino acids: CASSWALGGYNEQFF.